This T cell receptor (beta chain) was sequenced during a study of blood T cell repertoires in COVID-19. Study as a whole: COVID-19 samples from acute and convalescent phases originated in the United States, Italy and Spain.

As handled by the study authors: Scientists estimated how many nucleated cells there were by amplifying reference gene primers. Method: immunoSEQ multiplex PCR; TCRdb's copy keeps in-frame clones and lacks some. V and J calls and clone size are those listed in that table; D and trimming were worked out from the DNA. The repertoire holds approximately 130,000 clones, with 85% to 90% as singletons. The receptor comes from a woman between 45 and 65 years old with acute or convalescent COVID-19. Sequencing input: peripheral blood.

The CDR3 region is CASSPGTGGREQYF. DNA of the CDR3: TGTGCCAGCAGCCCCGGGACAGGGGGCCGGGAGCAGTACTTC. This chain links TRBV6-5 with TRBJ2-7; 12 nucleotides line up with TRBD1. This CDR3 has 14 residues. Per the germline V gene, CDR1 is MNHEY and CDR2 is SVGAGI. The V and J ends lost 6 bases and 7 bases, in that order; junction bases with no gene match: 7.